The clone carrying this T cell receptor beta chain was seen a handful of times. This entry belongs to a study of patients and donors after allogeneic stem cell transplantation. Germline V gene data show CDR1 as ENHRY and CDR2 as SYGVKD. Between the trimmed V and J ends, which lost 4 bases and 0 bases, there was a span of 10 bases. The CDR3 runs 15 residues. From the RT-PCR reads, TCRdb called clonotypes with MiXCR, one entry per CDR3 protein. The sample records roughly 880,000 distinct CDR3 sequences, roughly 18% being singletons. The sequenced sample was blood, either unsorted or a sorted T cell fraction (not recorded which). The J gene is TRBJ1-5, the V gene TRBV10-3; D might be TRBD1 (6 bases). The TCR originated in a human donor who was either an allogeneic HSCT recipient or a stem cell or donor lymphocyte infusion donor (not recorded which). It is not recorded whose cells these are; they may come from a transplant donor. CDR3 loop: CAISAHRDSNQPQHF. The CDR3, as DNA: TGTGCCATCAGTGCGCACAGGGATAGCAATCAGCCCCAGCATTTT.